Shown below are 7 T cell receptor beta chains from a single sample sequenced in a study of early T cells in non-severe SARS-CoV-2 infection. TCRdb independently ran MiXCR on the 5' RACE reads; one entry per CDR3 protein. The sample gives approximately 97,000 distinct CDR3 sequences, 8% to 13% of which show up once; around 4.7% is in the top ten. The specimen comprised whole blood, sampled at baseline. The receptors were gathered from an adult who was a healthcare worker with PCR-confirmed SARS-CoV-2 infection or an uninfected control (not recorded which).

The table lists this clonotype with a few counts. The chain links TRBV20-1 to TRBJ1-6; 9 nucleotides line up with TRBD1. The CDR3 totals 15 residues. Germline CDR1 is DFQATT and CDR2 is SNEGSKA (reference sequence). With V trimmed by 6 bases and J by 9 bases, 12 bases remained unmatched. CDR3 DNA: TGCAGTGCCCCTCGGGGACAGGGTATAGGTTCACCCCTCCACTTT. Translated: CSAPRGQGIGSPLHF.

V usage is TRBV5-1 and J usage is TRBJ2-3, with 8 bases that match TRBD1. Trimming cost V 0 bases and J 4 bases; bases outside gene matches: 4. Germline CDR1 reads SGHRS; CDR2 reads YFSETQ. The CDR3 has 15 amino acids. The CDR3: CASSLDATGADTQYF. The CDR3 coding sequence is TGCGCCAGCAGCTTGGACGCGACAGGGGCAGATACGCAGTATTTT.

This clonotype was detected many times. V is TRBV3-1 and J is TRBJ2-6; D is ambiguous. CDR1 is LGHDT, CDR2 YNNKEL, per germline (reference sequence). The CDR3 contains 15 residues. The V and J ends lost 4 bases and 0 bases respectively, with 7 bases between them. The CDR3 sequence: CASSRDNSGANVLTF. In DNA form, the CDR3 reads TGTGCCAGCAGCCGAGACAACTCTGGGGCCAACGTCCTGACTTTC. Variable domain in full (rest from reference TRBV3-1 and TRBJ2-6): DTAVSQTPKYLVTQMGNDKSIKCEQNLGHDTMYWYKQDSKKFLKIMFSYNNKELIINETVPNRFSPKSPDKAHLNLHINSLELGDSAVYFCASSRDNSGANVLTFGAGSRLTVL.

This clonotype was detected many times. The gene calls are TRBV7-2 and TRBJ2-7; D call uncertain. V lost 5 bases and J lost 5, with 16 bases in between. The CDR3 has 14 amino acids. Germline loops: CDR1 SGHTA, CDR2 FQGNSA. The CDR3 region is CASSVDPSSNEQYF. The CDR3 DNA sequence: TGTGCCAGCAGCGTTGATCCATCATCGAACGAGCAGTACTTC. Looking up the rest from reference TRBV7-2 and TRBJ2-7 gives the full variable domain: GAGVSQSPSNKVTEKGKDVELRCDPISGHTALYWYRQSLGQGLEFLIYFQGNSAPDKSGLPSDRFSAERTGGSVSTLTIQRTQQEDSAVYLCASSVDPSSNEQYFGPGTRLTVT.

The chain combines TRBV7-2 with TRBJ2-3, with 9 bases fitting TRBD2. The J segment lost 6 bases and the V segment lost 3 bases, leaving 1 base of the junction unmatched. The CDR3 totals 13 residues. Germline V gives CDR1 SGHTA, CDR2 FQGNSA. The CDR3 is CASSFSGSDTQYF. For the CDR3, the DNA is TGTGCCAGCAGCTTTAGCGGGAGCGATACGCAGTATTTT. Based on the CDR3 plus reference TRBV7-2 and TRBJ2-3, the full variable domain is GAGVSQSPSNKVTEKGKDVELRCDPISGHTALYWYRQSLGQGLEFLIYFQGNSAPDKSGLPSDRFSAERTGGSVSTLTIQRTQQEDSAVYLCASSFSGSDTQYFGPGTRLTVL.

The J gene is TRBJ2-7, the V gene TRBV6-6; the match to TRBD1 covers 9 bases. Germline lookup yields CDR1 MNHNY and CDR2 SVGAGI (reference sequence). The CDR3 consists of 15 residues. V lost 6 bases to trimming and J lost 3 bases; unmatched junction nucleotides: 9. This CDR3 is CASSPPGQGYYEQYF. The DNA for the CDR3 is TGTGCCAGCAGCCCCCCGGGACAGGGATACTACGAGCAGTACTTC.

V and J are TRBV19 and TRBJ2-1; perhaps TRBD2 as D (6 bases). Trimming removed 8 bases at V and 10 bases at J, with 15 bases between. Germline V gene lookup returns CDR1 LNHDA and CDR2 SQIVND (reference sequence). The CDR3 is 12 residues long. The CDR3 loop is CASATGTLEQFF. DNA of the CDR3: TGTGCCAGTGCTACCGGGACTTTAGAGCAGTTCTTC.